The sequence of this T cell receptor beta chain was determined in a study of OX40 agonist ivuxolimab in advanced cancers. Overall study: It was ivuxolimab, an agonistic anti-OX40 (CD134) antibody, that patients were treated with. Participants averaged about 66 years of age (range about 23 to 90) and were around 80% male. Study observations and caveats: Among the lowest peripheral clonal expansion occurred in 0.1-3.0 mg/kg partial responders.

TCRdb keeps only in-frame clones here, not all; method: immunoSEQ multiplex PCR. The table shows just under 60,000 clones, with 91% occurring only once. Details on this clone: Its antigen is unknown.

The V end lost 4 bases, the J end lost 1 base, and 10 bases lay between the germline ends. The CDR3 is 15 residues long. Germline CDR1 SEHNR, CDR2 FQNEAQ (reference sequence). The J gene is TRBJ2-2, the V gene TRBV7-9; D gene uncertain. The TCR originated in an adult with an advanced solid tumor such as melanoma, head and neck, liver or kidney cancer. The specimen comprised CD4+ or CD8+ T cells sorted from blood, sampled in a trial of the OX40 agonist ivuxolimab. The CDR3 region is CASSSQQENTGELFF. As DNA, the CDR3 is TGTGCCAGCAGCTCGCAGCAGGAGAACACCGGGGAGCTGTTTTTT. Using reference TRBV7-9 and TRBJ2-2 for the parts outside the CDR3, the full variable domain is DTGVSQNPRHKITKRGQNVTFRCDPISEHNRLYWYRQTLGQGPEFLTYFQNEAQLEKSRLLSDRFSAERPKGSFSTLEIQRTEQGDSAMYLCASSSQQENTGELFFGEGSRLTVL.